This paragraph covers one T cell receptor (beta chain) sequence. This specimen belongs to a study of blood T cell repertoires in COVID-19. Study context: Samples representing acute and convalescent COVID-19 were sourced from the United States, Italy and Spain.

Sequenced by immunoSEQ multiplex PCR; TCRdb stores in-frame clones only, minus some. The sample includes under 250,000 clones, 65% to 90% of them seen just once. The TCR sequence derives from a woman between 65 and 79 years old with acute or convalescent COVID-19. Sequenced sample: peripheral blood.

The CDR3 sequence: CASSVRQGLSYNEQFF. CDR3 in DNA: TGTGCCAGCAGCGTCCGACAGGGTCTCTCCTACAATGAGCAGTTCTTC. The chain combines TRBV9 with TRBJ2-1; 7 bases agree with TRBD1. Germline CDR1 and CDR2: SGDLS and YYNGEE. The CDR3 totals 16 residues. With V trimmed by 2 bases and J by 0 bases, 5 bases remained unmatched.